The sequence of this T cell receptor beta chain was determined in a study of T cells in Graves' hyperthyroidism and ophthalmopathy. Notes on the study in general: Expanded thyroid clonotypes (above 0.001) were mostly also found in blood.

In germline, CDR1 is SGHRS, CDR2 YFSETQ. After removal of 8 bases from V and 5 bases from J, the junction contained 8 bases not matched to a gene. There are 14 residues in the CDR3. At least ten counts were recorded for this clonotype. Antigen specificity is unknown. What was amplified from RNA transcripts were TCR beta CDR3 regions. The HTBI set primed first-round TCR CDR3 RT-PCR. One entry per CDR3 protein results from TCRdb running MiXCR on the multiplex PCR reads. Of 300,000 to 500,000 distinct CDR3 sequences listed, around 15% are singletons. Individuals with ophthalmopathy presented a Clinical Activity Score of at least 3, a NOSPECS grade of at least 4 and a duration under 3 months. Researchers barred patients who had uncontrolled infection, other autoimmune disease, pregnancy or lactation. In making diagnoses, clinical symptoms, serum thyroxine and TRAb, thyroid ultrasound and orbital computed tomography were all used.

This chain joins TRBV5-1 and TRBJ2-3; 10 bases are a match to TRBD2. The receptor was isolated from a man aged 50-60 years with Graves' ophthalmopathy. Material for sequencing was blood. The CDR3 bases are TGCGCCAGTCGCGCCCGACTAGCGGGAGATACGCAGTATTTT. Amino acids: CASRARLAGDTQYF.